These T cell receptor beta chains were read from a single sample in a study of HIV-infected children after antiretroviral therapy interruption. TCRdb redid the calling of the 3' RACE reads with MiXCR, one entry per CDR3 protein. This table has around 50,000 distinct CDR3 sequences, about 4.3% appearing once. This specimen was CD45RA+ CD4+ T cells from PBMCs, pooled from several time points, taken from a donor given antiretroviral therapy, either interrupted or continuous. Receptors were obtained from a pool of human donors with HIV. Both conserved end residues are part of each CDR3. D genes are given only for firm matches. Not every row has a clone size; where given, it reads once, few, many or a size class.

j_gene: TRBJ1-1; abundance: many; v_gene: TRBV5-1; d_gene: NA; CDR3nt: TGCGCCAGCAGCTCCGTGGGGCCTTCGAACACTGAAGCTTTCTTT; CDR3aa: CASSSVGPSNTEAFF
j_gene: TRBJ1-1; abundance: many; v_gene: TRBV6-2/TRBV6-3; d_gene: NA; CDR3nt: TGTGCCAGCAGCTATACAGGTAACGCTTTCTTT; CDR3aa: CASSYTGNAFF
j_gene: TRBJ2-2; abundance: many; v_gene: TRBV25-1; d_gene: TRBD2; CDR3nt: TGTGCCAGCAGTGATACGGGGGGGCCAAGCACCGGGGAGCTGTTTTTT; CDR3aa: CASSDTGGPSTGELFF
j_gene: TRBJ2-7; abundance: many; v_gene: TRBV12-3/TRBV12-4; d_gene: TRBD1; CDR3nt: TGTGCCAGCAGCCCGGGACAGGGACCCGAGCAGTACTTC; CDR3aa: CASSPGQGPEQYF
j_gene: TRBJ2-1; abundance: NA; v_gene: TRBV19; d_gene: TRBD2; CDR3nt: TGTGCCAGTAGTATAGAGACCCTAGCGGGGGGCCCTTACAATGAGCAGTTCTTC; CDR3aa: CASSIETLAGGPYNEQFF
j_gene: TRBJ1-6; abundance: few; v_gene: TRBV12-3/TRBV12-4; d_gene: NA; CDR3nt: TGTGCCAGCAGTTTTAGAGTGTCGGATAATTCACCCCTCCACTTT; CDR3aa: CASSFRVSDNSPLHF
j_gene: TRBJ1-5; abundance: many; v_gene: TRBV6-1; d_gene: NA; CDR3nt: TGTGCCAGCAACGCACTTTATAGCAATCAGCCCCAGCATTTT; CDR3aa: CASNALYSNQPQHF
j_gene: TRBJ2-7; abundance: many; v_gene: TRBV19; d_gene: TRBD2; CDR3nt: TGTGCCAGTAGTACGTGGACTAGCGGGAGAGGGGCCTACGAGCAGTACTTC; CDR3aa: CASSTWTSGRGAYEQYF
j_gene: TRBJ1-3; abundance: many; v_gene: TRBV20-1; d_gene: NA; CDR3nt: TGCAGTGCTAGAGATCTCAGTTACTCTGGAAACACCATATATTTT; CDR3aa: CSARDLSYSGNTIYF
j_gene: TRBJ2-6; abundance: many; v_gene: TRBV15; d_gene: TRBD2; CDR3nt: TGTGCCACCAGCAGCCCCGCGGGGGCTGGGGCCAACGTCCTGACTTTC; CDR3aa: CATSSPAGAGANVLTF
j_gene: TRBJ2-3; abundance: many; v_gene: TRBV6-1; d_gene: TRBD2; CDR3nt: TGTGCCAGCAGATCCGCGGGGGTCTACACAGATACGCAGTATTTT; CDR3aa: CASRSAGVYTDTQYF
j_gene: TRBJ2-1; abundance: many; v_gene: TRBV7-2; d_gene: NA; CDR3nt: TGTGCCAGCAGCTTAACCGCTAGCTCCTACAATGAGCAGTTCTTC; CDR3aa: CASSLTASSYNEQFF
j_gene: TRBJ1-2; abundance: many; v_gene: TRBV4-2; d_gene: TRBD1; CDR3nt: TGTGCCAGCAGCCAAGATCTCACAGGGGGCGATGGCTACACCTTC; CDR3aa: CASSQDLTGGDGYTF
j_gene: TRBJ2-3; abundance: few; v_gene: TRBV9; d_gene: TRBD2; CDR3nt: TGTGCCAGCAGCCCATTAGCGGGGGGGCCCGTAACAGATACGCAGTATTTT; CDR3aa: CASSPLAGGPVTDTQYF
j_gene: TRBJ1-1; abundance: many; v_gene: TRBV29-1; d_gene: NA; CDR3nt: TGCAGCGTTGTAACCCAGCCTAACACTGAAGCTTTCTTT; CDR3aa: CSVVTQPNTEAFF
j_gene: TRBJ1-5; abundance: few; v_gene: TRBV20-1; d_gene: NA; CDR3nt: TGCAGTGCCCAGGGACCGAATCAGCCCCAGCATTTT; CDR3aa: CSAQGPNQPQHF
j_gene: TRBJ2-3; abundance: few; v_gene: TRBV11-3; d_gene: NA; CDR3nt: TGTGCCAGCAGAGCCACCCCCGGGGGGCGCCCAGATACGCAGTATTTT; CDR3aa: CASRATPGGRPDTQYF
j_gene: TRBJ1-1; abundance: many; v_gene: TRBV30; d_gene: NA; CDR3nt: TGTGCCTGGAGTCCCCTGGGAAGTGAAGCTTTCTTT; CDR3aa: CAWSPLGSEAFF
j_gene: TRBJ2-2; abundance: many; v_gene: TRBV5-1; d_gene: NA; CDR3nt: TGCGCCAGCAGCTTTCAGGGTTACACCGGGGAGCTGTTTTTT; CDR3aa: CASSFQGYTGELFF
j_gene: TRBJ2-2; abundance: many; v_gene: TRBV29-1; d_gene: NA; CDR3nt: TGCAGCGTTGGGTGGACCTCCAGGGAGCTGTTTTTT; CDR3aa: CSVGWTSRELFF
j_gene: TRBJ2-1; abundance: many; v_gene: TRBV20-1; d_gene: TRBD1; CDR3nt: TGCAGTGCTAGAGCCGGGGACAGCATATCTTACAATGAGCAGTTCTTC; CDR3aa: CSARAGDSISYNEQFF
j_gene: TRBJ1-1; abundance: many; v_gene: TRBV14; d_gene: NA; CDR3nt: TGTGCCAGCAGCCAAGGACTAAGGACTGAAGCTTTCTTT; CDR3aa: CASSQGLRTEAFF
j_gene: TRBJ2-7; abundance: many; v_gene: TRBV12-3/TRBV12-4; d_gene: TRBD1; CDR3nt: TGTGCCAGCAGTTATCGGACAGGGGGCTTCGAGCAGTACTTC; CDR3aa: CASSYRTGGFEQYF
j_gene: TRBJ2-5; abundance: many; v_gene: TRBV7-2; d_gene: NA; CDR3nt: TGTGCCAGCAGCTTAGTTACCACTAGCCACCAAGAGACCCAGTACTTC; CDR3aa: CASSLVTTSHQETQYF
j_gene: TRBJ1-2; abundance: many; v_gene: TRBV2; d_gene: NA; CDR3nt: TGTGCCAGCAGTGTGCCAGGGAGGGTGTGGTACACCTTC; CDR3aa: CASSVPGRVWYTF
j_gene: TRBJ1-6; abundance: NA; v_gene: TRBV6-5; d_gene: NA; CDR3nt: TGTGCCAGCAGTGCTTGGACGGATAGCTCCTATAATTCACCCCTCCACTTT; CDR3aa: CASSAWTDSSYNSPLHF
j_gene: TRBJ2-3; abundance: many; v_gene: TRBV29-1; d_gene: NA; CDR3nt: TGCAGCGTTGAGCGAGAAACAGATACGCAGTATTTT; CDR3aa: CSVERETDTQYF